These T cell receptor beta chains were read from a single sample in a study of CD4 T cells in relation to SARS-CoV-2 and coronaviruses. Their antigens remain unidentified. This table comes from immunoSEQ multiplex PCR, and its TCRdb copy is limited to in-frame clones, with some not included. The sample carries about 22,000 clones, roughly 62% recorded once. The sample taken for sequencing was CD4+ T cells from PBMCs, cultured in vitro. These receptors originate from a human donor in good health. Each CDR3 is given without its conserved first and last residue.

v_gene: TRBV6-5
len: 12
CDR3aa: ASSFGQGNTEAF

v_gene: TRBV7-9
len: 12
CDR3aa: ASSSRASGNTIY

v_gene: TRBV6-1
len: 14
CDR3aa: ASSGRTGSNTGELF

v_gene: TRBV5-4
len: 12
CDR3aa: ASSLAPDTGELF

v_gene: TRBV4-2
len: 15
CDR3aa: ASSQDREPTSRYEQY

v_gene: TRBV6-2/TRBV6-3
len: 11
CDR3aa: ASSFSGADTQY

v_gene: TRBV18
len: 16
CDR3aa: ASSPPKISGTGPYEQY

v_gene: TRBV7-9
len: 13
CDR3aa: ASSLRGSSYNEQF

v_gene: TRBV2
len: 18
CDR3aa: ASSERLAGWGSASTDTQY

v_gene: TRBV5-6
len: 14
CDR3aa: ASSLFGTQNTGELF

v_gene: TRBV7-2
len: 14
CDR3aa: ASSTWGSGTTDTQY

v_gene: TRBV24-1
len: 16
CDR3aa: ATSEGGRGQPLGGTQY

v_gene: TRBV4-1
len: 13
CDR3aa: ASSQGAGTFYGYT

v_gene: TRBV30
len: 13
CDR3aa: AWSALAGGYNEQF

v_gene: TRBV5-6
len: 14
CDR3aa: ASSMGTARYNSPLH

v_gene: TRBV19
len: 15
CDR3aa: ASSIPGLAGVTGELF

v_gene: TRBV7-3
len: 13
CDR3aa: ASSRTGDAGTEAF

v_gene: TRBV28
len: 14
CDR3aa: ASSPQGAAANYGYT

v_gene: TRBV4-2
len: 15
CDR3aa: ASSQESQKDSGNTIY

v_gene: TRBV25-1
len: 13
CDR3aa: ASSPGGLGANVLT

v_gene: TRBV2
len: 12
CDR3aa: ASRAINGGTEAF

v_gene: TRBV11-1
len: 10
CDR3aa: ASSLDGDGYT

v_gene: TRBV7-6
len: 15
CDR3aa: ASSLGFSLLSQETQY

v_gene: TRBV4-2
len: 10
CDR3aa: ASSATGETQY

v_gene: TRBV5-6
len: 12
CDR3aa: ASSLYSGNYEQY

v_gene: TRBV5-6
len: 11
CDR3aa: ASRLFDSYEQY

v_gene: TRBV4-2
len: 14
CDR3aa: ASSQGGRGDTGELF

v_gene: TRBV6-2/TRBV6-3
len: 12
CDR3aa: ASSYGSGFDEAF

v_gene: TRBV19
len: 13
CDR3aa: ASSVGTGVPYEQY